This T cell receptor beta chain is from a study of response to subunit inactivated influenza vaccine. This clonotype appeared a few times. The CDR3 totals 14 residues. V was shortened by 6 bases and J by 2 bases, with 14 bases between the two germline ends. The V gene's germline CDR1 is MNHEY and CDR2 SMNVEV (reference sequence). TCRdb fed the RT-PCR reads into MiXCR, producing one record per CDR3 protein. This table has 430,000 or so distinct CDR3 sequences, approximately 10% appearing once. The sequence was collected from a man between 50 and 59 years old who received an inactivated influenza vaccine. V usage is TRBV27 and J usage is TRBJ2-7; D might be TRBD1 (6 bases). Here the sequenced sample was PBMCs from blood, taken 40 to 50 days after vaccination. The CDR3: CASSQQGRTYEQYF. The CDR3 DNA reads as TGTGCCAGCAGCCAACAGGGTCGAACCTACGAGCAGTACTTC.